The clone carrying this T cell receptor beta chain was detected only once. What it recognizes is unknown. PCR was performed using 60 Vbeta and 13 Jbeta primers. The repertoire was sequenced with immunoSEQ multiplex PCR; TCRdb's copy has only in-frame clones and lacks some. The sample lists 150,000 or so clones; over 70% were seen once. The length of the CDR3 is 15 residues. Germline CDR1 and CDR2: LGHNA and YSLEER. V was pared by 1 base and J by 3 bases, with 12 bases between. These data come from a study of cytomegalovirus exposure and HLA in healthy donors. General study findings and limits: Prior analysis indicated that the majority of TCR beta V segments exhibited productivity approximately 90% or approximately 30% of the time.

The V and J genes are TRBV4-3 and TRBJ1-2; D remains unclear. This clonotype originated in a woman aged 40-49 years in good health and CMV-seropositive. Sequencing used PBMCs. The CDR3 sequence: CASSQVGSSDYGYTF. CDR3 nucleotides: TGCGCCAGCAGCCAAGTGGGCAGCTCGGACTATGGCTACACCTTC.